This TCR beta chain was captured by sequencing in a study of T cells in Graves' hyperthyroidism and ophthalmopathy. For the study at large: The authors collected peripheral blood at initial diagnosis, before any treatment. Overall study results and limits: Blood also carried most thyroid clonotypes expanded above 0.001.

The CDR3 contains 18 residues. V trimming: 3 bases; J trimming: 3 bases; junction bases outside the gene matches: 12. The V gene's germline CDR1 is LGHDT and CDR2 YNNKEL (reference sequence). Exclusions: uncontrolled infection, other autoimmune disease, pregnancy, lactation. Amplified TCR beta CDR3 regions came from RNA transcripts. With the HTBI primer set, the TCR CDR3 went through a first round of RT-PCR. MiXCR was run by TCRdb on the multiplex PCR reads, yielding one entry per CDR3 protein. The table includes nearly 600,000 distinct CDR3 sequences, around 13% detected once. This clonotype was recorded many times. The antigen is unknown.

This receptor was taken from a woman aged 25 to 39 with Graves' hyperthyroidism that later progressed to Graves' ophthalmopathy. The specimen was blood. The chain couples TRBV3-1 to TRBJ2-1, with 9 bases that match TRBD2. CDR3 region: CASSQFLGGAGGYNEQFF. The CDR3 coding sequence is TGTGCCAGCAGCCAGTTCCTTGGGGGAGCGGGAGGCTACAATGAGCAGTTCTTC.